The entry below describes one TCR beta chain. The germline V gene has CDR1 SNHLY and CDR2 FYNNEI. V lost 7 bases, J lost 6 bases, and 10 bases stayed unmatched. The CDR3 consists of 15 residues. The record originates from a study of cytomegalovirus exposure and HLA in healthy donors. PCR involved 60 Vbeta and 13 Jbeta primers. TCRdb's copy holds only in-frame clones and misses some; the assay was immunoSEQ multiplex PCR. Among roughly 150,000 clones listed, approximately 70% were seen once. The TCR originated in a woman aged 25 to 39 in good health and CMV-seronegative. V usage is TRBV2 and J usage is TRBJ2-1; 9 nucleotides align to TRBD2. Material for sequencing was PBMCs. This CDR3 reads CASTLKRGAFNEQFF. For the CDR3, the DNA is TGTGCCAGCACCTTAAAGCGGGGGGCTTTCAATGAGCAGTTCTTC.